This T cell receptor beta chain came from a study of human T cells and chemical hapten exposure. Time point: patch test 1, 2 weeks after DPC sensitization. The treatment was: therapeutic diphenylcyclopropenone sensitization with weekly scalp DPC. Germline-derived CDR1 and CDR2 are SGHTA and FQGNSA. The V end was cut by 1 base, the J end by 3 bases, with 9 bases between. The CDR3 loop spans 14 amino acids. This clonotype was recorded at least ten times. The library tagged each cDNA molecule with unique molecular identifiers. Original methodology: Sequenced samples showed a median of approximately 100,000 TCRs each, with counts running from around 25,000 to 690,000. One entry per CDR3 protein results from TCRdb running MiXCR on the RACE reads. In this record, the V and J calls reflect TCRdb's handling and not the investigators' own analysis. The sample includes a few hundred thousand distinct CDR3 sequences, about 4.4% of them seen just once.

This specimen was whole blood, taken in connection with sensitization to the hapten diphenylcyclopropenone (DPC). The receptor comes from a woman aged 45-65 years with alopecia areata. Some clones in this sample may be carry-over from other donors' samples. The chain recombines TRBV7-2 with TRBJ1-2, with D tentatively TRBD1 (6 bases). CDR3 loop: CASSLGTAYYGYTF. As DNA, the CDR3 is TGTGCCAGCAGCTTAGGGACAGCTTACTATGGCTACACCTTC.